This T cell receptor beta chain was captured by sequencing in a study of shared clonotypes between healthy human individuals. Overall study results and limits: Memory subsets had estimated richness that was generally smaller than that of naive subsets.

Points on this clone: Its antigen is currently unknown.

Germline CDR1 SGHNT, CDR2 YYREEE (reference sequence). The CDR3 contains 18 residues. Trimming at V came to 3 bases and at J to 0 bases, leaving 7 bases not matched to a gene. Sequencing used immunoSEQ multiplex PCR; TCRdb keeps in-frame clones, though not all of them. The table includes approximately 810,000 clones, approximately 92% detected once. Selected positively for CCR7 and CD45RO-negative, naive CD8 cells excluded terminally differentiated effector memory CD45RA+ cells. The sequenced material came from naive CD8+ T cells sorted from blood. The origin of this receptor is a man aged 30 to 39 in good health. The chain couples TRBV5-4 to TRBJ2-7, with TRBD2 matching 15 bases. Here the CDR3 reads CASSSGLAGGLSSYEQYF. CDR3 nucleotide sequence: TGTGCCAGCAGCTCCGGACTAGCGGGAGGGCTGAGCTCCTACGAGCAGTACTTC.